Listed below are T cell receptor beta chains from one sample, sequenced in a study of shared clonotypes between healthy human individuals. Only in-frame clones appear in the TCRdb table, and some are missing; sequencing was by immunoSEQ multiplex PCR. The data contain 2 million to 2.5 million clones, approximately 94% of them seen just once; the ten biggest clones take up approximately 0.13%. Material for sequencing was naive CD4+ T cells sorted from blood. These receptors all stem from a man younger than 35 in good health. CDR3s include the opening cysteine and the closing phenylalanine or tryptophan. Each record gives: CDR3 protein, CDR3 DNA, V gene, D gene, CDR3 length, clone size, J gene. D genes are given only for firm matches. Size values are once, few and many counts, or a class for expanded clones, and some rows have none.

CDR3 protein: CASSFHGGRAPVF; CDR3 DNA: TGTGCCAGCAGTTTCCACGGCGGGAGGGCCCCGGTCTTC; V gene: TRBV27; D gene: TRBD2; CDR3 length: 13; clone size: -; J gene: TRBJ2-1
CDR3 protein: CASSRPTEAFF; CDR3 DNA: TGTGCCAGCAGTAGGCCTACTGAAGCTTTCTTT; V gene: TRBV28; D gene: -; CDR3 length: 11; clone size: -; J gene: TRBJ1-1
CDR3 protein: CASSLSRNSNQPQHF; CDR3 DNA: TGTGCCAGCAGTTTATCCCGGAATAGCAATCAGCCCCAGCATTTT; V gene: TRBV27; D gene: -; CDR3 length: 15; clone size: -; J gene: TRBJ1-5
CDR3 protein: CASEGLGFGGYTF; CDR3 DNA: TGTGCCAGCGAGGGACTAGGTTTTGGTGGCTACACCTTC; V gene: TRBV7-9; D gene: -; CDR3 length: 13; clone size: -; J gene: TRBJ1-2
CDR3 protein: CASSEWDKETQYF; CDR3 DNA: TGTGCCAGCAGTGAATGGGACAAAGAGACCCAGTACTTC; V gene: TRBV2; D gene: -; CDR3 length: 13; clone size: -; J gene: TRBJ2-5
CDR3 protein: CASSPTEQGSPYNEQFF; CDR3 DNA: TGTGCCAGCTCACCCACAGAACAGGGGTCTCCTTACAATGAGCAGTTCTTC; V gene: TRBV18; D gene: TRBD1; CDR3 length: 17; clone size: -; J gene: TRBJ2-1
CDR3 protein: CASSPTPLSGGTDTQYF; CDR3 DNA: TGTGCCAGCAGTCCTACCCCCCTAAGCGGGGGGACAGATACGCAGTATTTT; V gene: TRBV28; D gene: TRBD2; CDR3 length: 17; clone size: once; J gene: TRBJ2-3
CDR3 protein: CASSLAPSGRRAGELFF; CDR3 DNA: TGTGCCAGCAGCTTAGCGCCTAGCGGGAGGAGGGCCGGGGAGCTGTTTTTT; V gene: TRBV7-2; D gene: TRBD2; CDR3 length: 17; clone size: -; J gene: TRBJ2-2
CDR3 protein: CASRDDRRNSPLHF; CDR3 DNA: TGTGCCAGCAGAGACGACAGGCGTAATTCACCCCTCCACTTT; V gene: TRBV6-1; D gene: -; CDR3 length: 14; clone size: few; J gene: TRBJ1-6
CDR3 protein: CAWSRQGAREPQHF; CDR3 DNA: TGTGCCTGGAGTAGACAGGGGGCCCGGGAGCCCCAGCATTTT; V gene: TRBV30; D gene: TRBD1; CDR3 length: 14; clone size: -; J gene: TRBJ1-5
CDR3 protein: CSVVAGGRNEQFF; CDR3 DNA: TGCAGCGTTGTAGCGGGGGGGCGAAATGAGCAGTTCTTC; V gene: TRBV29-1; D gene: TRBD2; CDR3 length: 13; clone size: -; J gene: TRBJ2-1
CDR3 protein: CASSLAYTNEKLFF; CDR3 DNA: TGTGCCAGCAGTCTAGCTTACACTAATGAAAAACTGTTTTTT; V gene: TRBV6-6; D gene: -; CDR3 length: 14; clone size: -; J gene: TRBJ1-4
CDR3 protein: CASSIRGNNEQFF; CDR3 DNA: TGTGCCAGTAGTATTAGAGGGAACAATGAGCAGTTCTTC; V gene: TRBV19; D gene: -; CDR3 length: 13; clone size: -; J gene: TRBJ2-1
CDR3 protein: CASTLGTLGYGYTF; CDR3 DNA: TGTGCCAGCACCCTGGGAACCTTGGGGTATGGCTACACCTTC; V gene: TRBV28; D gene: -; CDR3 length: 14; clone size: -; J gene: TRBJ1-2
CDR3 protein: CASSLGGSSYNEQFF; CDR3 DNA: TGTGCCAGCAGCTTAGGCGGGAGCTCCTACAATGAGCAGTTCTTC; V gene: TRBV11-3; D gene: TRBD2; CDR3 length: 15; clone size: -; J gene: TRBJ2-1
CDR3 protein: CASSINRGNYGYTF; CDR3 DNA: TGTGCCAGCAGTATAAACAGGGGTAACTATGGCTACACCTTC; V gene: TRBV6-5; D gene: TRBD1; CDR3 length: 14; clone size: -; J gene: TRBJ1-2
CDR3 protein: CASSSTGNTEAFF; CDR3 DNA: TGTGCCAGCAGCTCGACAGGGAACACTGAAGCTTTCTTT; V gene: TRBV6-5; D gene: -; CDR3 length: 13; clone size: once; J gene: TRBJ1-1
CDR3 protein: CAWGRWGNQPQHF; CDR3 DNA: TGTGCCTGGGGGAGATGGGGCAATCAGCCCCAGCATTTT; V gene: TRBV30; D gene: -; CDR3 length: 13; clone size: once; J gene: TRBJ1-5
CDR3 protein: CASTRGTGVPDTQYF; CDR3 DNA: TGTGCCAGCACCCGAGGGACAGGGGTCCCAGATACGCAGTATTTT; V gene: TRBV5-4; D gene: TRBD1; CDR3 length: 15; clone size: -; J gene: TRBJ2-3
CDR3 protein: CASSGTGGADTGELFF; CDR3 DNA: TGTGCCAGCAGCGGGACAGGGGGCGCAGACACCGGGGAGCTGTTTTTT; V gene: TRBV11-3; D gene: TRBD1; CDR3 length: 16; clone size: once; J gene: TRBJ2-2
CDR3 protein: CAWERRGRATDTQYF; CDR3 DNA: TGTGCCTGGGAACGTAGGGGGCGGGCCACAGATACGCAGTATTTT; V gene: TRBV30; D gene: TRBD1; CDR3 length: 15; clone size: -; J gene: TRBJ2-3
CDR3 protein: CASSLGGDQETQYF; CDR3 DNA: TGTGCCAGCAGTTTAGGGGGGGACCAAGAGACCCAGTACTTC; V gene: TRBV6-5; D gene: -; CDR3 length: 14; clone size: -; J gene: TRBJ2-5
CDR3 protein: CASSFRQLNTEAFF; CDR3 DNA: TGTGCCAGCAGCTTTAGACAGCTGAACACTGAAGCTTTCTTT; V gene: TRBV7-2; D gene: -; CDR3 length: 14; clone size: -; J gene: TRBJ1-1
CDR3 protein: CASVPGTGGPLYTF; CDR3 DNA: TGTGCCAGCGTACCTGGGACAGGAGGACCACTCTACACCTTC; V gene: TRBV28; D gene: TRBD1; CDR3 length: 14; clone size: -; J gene: TRBJ1-2
CDR3 protein: CASSFSPAGGKYNEQFF; CDR3 DNA: TGTGCCAGCAGCTTCAGCCCAGCGGGGGGCAAGTACAATGAGCAGTTCTTC; V gene: TRBV7-9; D gene: TRBD2; CDR3 length: 17; clone size: -; J gene: TRBJ2-1
CDR3 protein: CASSPGNGNSPLHF; CDR3 DNA: TGTGCCAGCAGTCCCGGGAATGGCAATTCACCCCTCCACTTT; V gene: TRBV6-6; D gene: -; CDR3 length: 14; clone size: -; J gene: TRBJ1-6
CDR3 protein: CASSLGNWRGINIQYF; CDR3 DNA: TGTGCCAGCAGCTTAGGGAATTGGCGGGGGATAAACATTCAGTACTTC; V gene: TRBV11-2; D gene: TRBD2; CDR3 length: 16; clone size: -; J gene: TRBJ2-4
CDR3 protein: CASSLEAKNIQYF; CDR3 DNA: TGTGCCAGTAGTTTAGAAGCCAAAAACATTCAGTACTTC; V gene: TRBV19; D gene: -; CDR3 length: 13; clone size: -; J gene: TRBJ2-4
CDR3 protein: CASSTDYQVKFF; CDR3 DNA: TGTGCCAGCAGTACGGACTATCAGGTCAAGTTCTTC; V gene: TRBV27; D gene: -; CDR3 length: 12; clone size: -; J gene: TRBJ2-1
CDR3 protein: CAISDWTVHGAFF; CDR3 DNA: TGTGCCATCAGTGACTGGACAGTCCACGGTGCTTTCTTT; V gene: TRBV10-3; D gene: -; CDR3 length: 13; clone size: -; J gene: TRBJ1-1
CDR3 protein: CASSYGVNKNIQYF; CDR3 DNA: TGTGCCAGCAGTTACGGGGTCAATAAAAACATTCAGTACTTC; V gene: TRBV6-5; D gene: -; CDR3 length: 14; clone size: -; J gene: TRBJ2-4
CDR3 protein: CASSQETRYEQYF; CDR3 DNA: TGCGCCAGCAGCCAAGAGACTAGGTACGAGCAGTACTTC; V gene: TRBV4-3; D gene: -; CDR3 length: 13; clone size: -; J gene: TRBJ2-7
CDR3 protein: CASSLKAQTDTQYF; CDR3 DNA: TGTGCCAGCAGTTTAAAAGCGCAGACAGATACGCAGTATTTT; V gene: TRBV6-5; D gene: -; CDR3 length: 14; clone size: -; J gene: TRBJ2-3
CDR3 protein: CASRYGTSGTDTQYF; CDR3 DNA: TGTGCCAGCAGGTACGGGACTAGCGGCACAGATACGCAGTATTTT; V gene: TRBV2; D gene: TRBD2; CDR3 length: 15; clone size: -; J gene: TRBJ2-3
CDR3 protein: CASSESGETSGRYNEQFF; CDR3 DNA: TGCGCCAGCAGTGAGTCGGGAGAGACTAGCGGCCGGTACAATGAGCAGTTCTTC; V gene: TRBV10-2; D gene: TRBD2; CDR3 length: 18; clone size: -; J gene: TRBJ2-1
CDR3 protein: CASSYGTGEADTQYF; CDR3 DNA: TGTGCCAGCAGTTATGGGACAGGGGAGGCAGATACGCAGTATTTT; V gene: TRBV6-5; D gene: TRBD1; CDR3 length: 15; clone size: -; J gene: TRBJ2-3
CDR3 protein: CASSLRYRSGYEQYF; CDR3 DNA: TGTGCCAGCAGCTTACGGTATCGGAGTGGGTACGAGCAGTACTTC; V gene: TRBV7-8; D gene: -; CDR3 length: 15; clone size: once; J gene: TRBJ2-7
CDR3 protein: CASRHPYAGVIYEQYF; CDR3 DNA: TGTGCAAGTCGCCACCCTTATGCGGGAGTAATCTACGAGCAGTACTTC; V gene: TRBV12-2; D gene: -; CDR3 length: 16; clone size: -; J gene: TRBJ2-7
CDR3 protein: CASSLGLSDTQYF; CDR3 DNA: TGTGCCAGTAGCTTAGGACTTTCAGATACGCAGTATTTT; V gene: TRBV19; D gene: -; CDR3 length: 13; clone size: -; J gene: TRBJ2-3